This T cell receptor (beta chain) was captured in a study of CD8+CD57+ T cells in acquired aplastic anemia (dated by TCRdb to the late 2010s). For context, the study as a whole: A mean of roughly 3.2 ug of DNA, ranging from roughly 0.18 to 30 ug, was extracted from sorted CD4+ and CD8+ cells. General conclusions and limits of the study: Approximately 31 CD8+ CDR3 sequences were found in both patients and controls but appeared to be highly expressed in patients and within the immunodominant clones of the patients. No significant difference in CD8+ Simpson's diversity was found between patients and healthy controls (P=0.060).

TCR beta VDJ combination and CDR3 sequence profiling used genomic DNA as the template. An Illumina HiSeq 2000 was used for TCR repertoire sequencing. The study's own analysis went as follows. TRBV/TRBJ rearrangement plots, CDR3 size and DJ length profiles, and Simpson's diversity index were used to assess repertoires. The most abundant DNA sequence in the deep sequencing data was defined as the immunodominant clone. CDR3 amino acid sequences were checked for sharing across subjects and were also compared against the VDJdb database and published repertoires. The public reads were run again by TCRdb, first through fastp at Q25 and then through MiXCR, and only productive beta chains were kept. All rows with the same CDR3 protein become a single entry with the most common DNA and genes. It is TCRdb's table, rather than the study itself, that gives the V and J calls and clone size. This sample lists more than 150,000 distinct CDR3 sequences; around three fifths were detected once. The ten largest make up roughly 46% of the sample.

This clonotype was counted at least ten times. Its antigen is currently not known. Base qualities are missing; no much larger clone stands one base away. Taken from cysteine to phenylalanine, the CDR3 has 15 residues. The read is trimmed to its CDR3 DNA, 45 bases read in frame from base 1. A distance of 16 bases separates the germline ends of V and J, which lose 0 bases and 8 bases respectively. CDR1 MGHRA and CDR2 YSYEKL were looked up in the germline V gene. The study deep-sequenced TCR repertoires of sorted CD4+ and CD8+ blood T cells from severe aplastic anemia patients and healthy subjects. Ficoll-Paque density gradient centrifugation was used to isolate peripheral blood mononuclear cells. Before DNA extraction, CD4+ and CD8+ T cells were sorted with FACS or magnetic beads.

Sequencing input: sorted CD4+, CD8+, or CD8+CD57+ T cells (not recorded which) from PBMCs. The origin of this receptor is a human donor with severe aplastic anemia or a healthy control (not recorded which). Recombination joined TRBV4-1 with TRBJ1-2; tentative D gene TRBD1, with 6 bases matching. The CDR3 region: CASSQENRAVTGYTF. The DNA reads TGCGCCAGCAGCCAAGAAAACAGGGCTGTGACAGGCTACACCTTC.